The entry below describes one T cell receptor beta chain. The sample comes from a study of response to subunit inactivated influenza vaccine. Trimming took off 3 bases at V and 1 base at J, with 6 bases between the two ends. Germline V gene sequence: CDR1 GTSNPN, CDR2 SVGIG (reference sequence). The CDR3 totals 12 residues. Each CDR3 protein gets one entry after TCRdb re-called the RT-PCR reads with MiXCR. The table lists over 800,000 distinct CDR3 sequences, 21% of them singletons. Sequences were derived from PBMCs from blood, sampled 5 days after vaccination. This clonotype was obtained from a man in his forties or fifties who received an inactivated influenza vaccine. The chain links TRBV30 to TRBJ1-1; D is unresolved. The CDR3 sequence is CAWRTANTEAFF. In DNA, the CDR3 is TGTGCCTGGAGGACGGCGAACACTGAAGCTTTCTTT.